This T cell receptor (beta chain) was found in a study of cytomegalovirus exposure and HLA in healthy donors. For the study at large: In a later analysis, it was reported that the roughly 130 validation repertoires had been produced on the same platform as the 700 or so repertoires belonging to the first cohort.

The CDR3 is made up of 15 amino acids. The germline CDR1 and CDR2 sequences are SGHTA and FQGNSA. Trimming at V came to 3 bases and at J to 6 bases, leaving 8 bases not matched to a gene. Method: immunoSEQ multiplex PCR; TCRdb's copy keeps in-frame clones and lacks some. Of approximately 130,000 clones listed, over 85% are singletons. Concerning this clone: As yet, its antigen is unknown.

Study-level findings and limits: Cytomegalovirus association was listed for about 170 TCR beta chains.

The sequence derives from a woman younger than 30 in good health and CMV-seronegative. The rearrangement joins TRBV7-2 to TRBJ1-3; 7 nucleotides match TRBD1. What was sequenced was PBMCs. CDR3 DNA sequence: TGTGCCAGCAGCTTCGGGGGCAGGGGGGAAAACACCATATATTTT. Translating it yields CASSFGGRGENTIYF.